Following are 21 T cell receptor beta chains from one sample sequenced in a study of T cell responses to AZD1222 COVID-19 vaccine. Assay: immunoSEQ multiplex PCR; the TCRdb copy retains only in-frame clones and omits some. The sample yields roughly 100,000 clones, roughly 90% seen once. The sample consisted of peripheral blood, taken on day 0 of AZD1222 vaccination. The receptors stem from an adult in good health.

The rearrangement joins TRBV7-2 to TRBJ1-2; D unclear. The CDR3 spans 14 residues. CDR1 and CDR2 from the germline V gene are SGHTA and FQGNSA. Deletions cut 3 bases from V and 0 bases from J, with 8 bases between. CDR3 residues: CASSFGMSNYGYTF. In DNA, the CDR3 is TGTGCCAGCAGCTTCGGGATGTCTAACTATGGCTACACCTTC.

The chain links TRBV4-3 to TRBJ1-2; tentatively, D is TRBD1 (5 bases). This CDR3 has 14 residues. From germline, CDR1 is LGHNA and CDR2 YSLEER. V dropped 1 base and J dropped 7 bases, with 13 bases sitting between them. The chain's CDR3 is CASSQVQGGSGYTF. The CDR3 region has the DNA TGCGCCAGCAGCCAAGTGCAGGGTGGGAGTGGCTACACCTTC.

The chain uses TRBV10-3 and TRBJ2-3; a weak D match, TRBD2 (5 bases). Germline V gene data show CDR1 as ENHRY and CDR2 as SYGVKD. Trimming removed 8 bases at V and 2 bases at J, with 11 bases between. CDR3 length: 13 residues. The DNA of the CDR3 is TGTGCCATCCAAAGCGGTCCCACAGATACGCAGTATTTT. Its translation is CAIQSGPTDTQYF.

The chain uses TRBV5-1 and TRBJ2-7; 9 nucleotides align to TRBD2. Germline V gives CDR1 SGHRS, CDR2 YFSETQ. The CDR3 extends over 15 amino acids. V was pared by 0 bases and J by 5 bases, with 6 bases of the junction left unmatched. DNA for the CDR3: TGCGCCAGCAGCTTGGTATTAGCGGGAGTGGACGAGCAGTACTTC. It codes for CASSLVLAGVDEQYF.

This sequence joins TRBV29-1 and TRBJ2-5; D call uncertain. Germline V lookup: CDR1 SQVTM, CDR2 ANQGSEA. CDR3 length: 12 amino acids. Deletions cut 6 bases from V and 5 bases from J, with 13 bases between. The CDR3 DNA is TGCAGCGTAGCTCTAGAACGGGAGACCCAGTACTTC. Its protein is CSVALERETQYF.

The rearrangement links TRBV6-6 to TRBJ2-2, with a tentative D call TRBD1 (6 bases). Looked up from germline, CDR1 is MNHNY and CDR2 is SVGAGI (reference sequence). The CDR3 is made up of 14 amino acids. Trimming pared 2 bases from V and 6 bases from J, leaving 10 bases between. The CDR3 nucleotides read TGTGCCAGCAGTTACAACAGGGTTGCCGGGGAGCTGTTTTTT. Encoded protein: CASSYNRVAGELFF.

The J gene is TRBJ1-1, the V gene TRBV20-1; no clear D. The ends were cut back, 5 bases at V and 7 bases at J, with 8 bases in the middle. The CDR3 is made up of 10 amino acids. The V gene's germline CDR1 is DFQATT and CDR2 SNEGSKA (reference sequence). DNA for the CDR3: TGCAGTGCTGTGACGGATGAAGCTTTCTTT. This codes for CSAVTDEAFF.

The CDR3 DNA reads as TGTGCCACCAGCAGAGATCGGACGCAGAACACTGAAGCTTTCTTT. It codes for CATSRDRTQNTEAFF. This sequence joins TRBV15 and TRBJ1-1; D call uncertain. From germline, CDR1 is LNHNV and CDR2 YYDKDF (reference sequence). The germline V and J ends were trimmed by 0 bases and 1 base, with 9 bases remaining between them. The CDR3 is made up of 15 amino acids.

The chain combines TRBV18 with TRBJ1-2, with D possibly TRBD1 on 5 matching bases. The length of the CDR3 is 14 residues. Trimming took 0 bases from V and 4 from J, leaving 9 bases between them. Per germline, CDR1 KGHSH and CDR2 LQKENI. CDR3 region: CASSPPGGSYGYTF. CDR3 sequence (DNA): TGTGCCAGCTCACCACCCGGGGGGTCCTATGGCTACACCTTC.

The chain is built from TRBV10-3 and TRBJ2-3; D unresolved. The CDR3 has 15 amino acids. Trimming pared 3 bases from V and 5 bases from J, leaving 15 bases between. Germline lookup yields CDR1 ENHRY and CDR2 SYGVKD. The DNA of the CDR3 is TGTGCCATCAGTGATGACAAGCTAGTATTAGATACGCAGTATTTT. Translating gives CAISDDKLVLDTQYF.

The J gene is TRBJ2-7, the V gene TRBV9; 9 positions agree with TRBD1. Trimming at V came to 3 bases and at J to 6 bases, leaving 10 bases not matched to a gene. Germline V gives CDR1 SGDLS, CDR2 YYNGEE. The CDR3 extends over 15 amino acids. CDR3 in DNA: TGTGCCAGCAGCGCTGAGGGGACAGGGCGTGGCGAGCAGTACTTC. Protein: CASSAEGTGRGEQYF.

The V and J genes are TRBV3-1 (or the pseudogene TRBV3-2) and TRBJ1-1; D not certain. This CDR3 comprises 12 residues. Germline V gives CDR1 LGHDT, CDR2 YNNKEL (reference sequence). V dropped 5 bases and J dropped 3 bases, with 7 bases sitting between them. CDR3 region: CASSWSHTEAFF. The CDR3 nucleotides are TGTGCCAGCAGCTGGTCTCACACTGAAGCTTTCTTT.

The chain has TRBV2 and TRBJ1-1, with D maybe TRBD1 (6 bases). V dropped 5 bases and J dropped 4 bases, with 14 bases sitting between them. Germline CDR1 and CDR2: SNHLY and FYNNEI. The length of the CDR3 is 14 residues. Here the CDR3 reads CASSPRGGVTEAFF. The CDR3 DNA reads TGTGCCAGCAGTCCCCGTGGGGGCGTCACTGAAGCTTTCTTT.

The rearrangement uses TRBV2 and TRBJ2-7; a possible D gene is TRBD2 (6 bases). Germline assignment: CDR1 SNHLY and CDR2 FYNNEI. CDR3 length: 13 residues. The germline V and J ends were trimmed by 2 bases and 5 bases, with 10 bases remaining between them. The CDR3 DNA reads TGTGCCAGCAGTGAATGGGGGGTCAACGAGCAGTACTTC. This codes for CASSEWGVNEQYF. Full variable domain (outside the CDR3, taken from reference TRBV2 and TRBJ2-7): EPEVTQTPSHQVTQMGQEVILRCVPISNHLYFYWYRQILGQKVEFLVSFYNNEISEKSEIFDDQFSVERPDGSNFTLKIRSTKLEDSAMYFCASSEWGVNEQYFGPGTRLTVT.

V is TRBV19 and J is TRBJ2-1; D possibly corresponds to TRBD1 (6 bases). Trimming removed 6 bases at V and 8 bases at J, with 17 bases between. Germline CDR1 reads LNHDA; CDR2 reads SQIVND (reference sequence). The CDR3 runs to 14 residues. CDR3 nucleotide sequence: TGTGCCAGTAGCCTAAGGGGGATATTGGATGAGCAGTTCTTC. Protein product: CASSLRGILDEQFF.

CDR3 in amino acids: CASSGSSGIFNEQFF. The CDR3 DNA reads as TGTGCCAGCAGTGGCAGTAGCGGGATTTTCAATGAGCAGTTCTTC. This chain connects TRBV6-4 to TRBJ2-1, with 8 bases identical to TRBD2. Per the germline V gene, CDR1 is MRHNA and CDR2 is SNTAGT. Trimming cost V 4 bases and J 6 bases; bases outside gene matches: 8. This CDR3 contains 15 residues.

This clone was seen more than once but under ten times. The V and J genes are TRBV19 and TRBJ1-3; the D gene is possibly TRBD1 (5 bases). The CDR3 is 15 residues long. Germline V gene lookup returns CDR1 LNHDA and CDR2 SQIVND (reference sequence). Trimming cost V 0 bases and J 1 base, with 7 bases left between them. The DNA for the CDR3 is TGTGCCAGTAGTATAGACAGGGTGTCTGGAAACACCATATATTTT. Its translation: CASSIDRVSGNTIYF.

In this sample, this clone turned up once. The CDR3 DNA sequence: TGCGCCAGCAGCGTGGACAGGGGAGAATATGGCTACACCTTC. Its protein product is CASSVDRGEYGYTF. V usage is TRBV5-1 and J usage is TRBJ1-2, with 9 bases fitting TRBD1. The germline V gene encodes CDR1 SGHRS and CDR2 YFSETQ. The CDR3 sequence is 14 residues long. V was pared by 4 bases and J by 5 bases, with 6 bases of the junction left unmatched.

This chain links TRBV27 with TRBJ2-3; the D is unclear. This CDR3 comprises 15 residues. The V end was cut by 2 bases, the J end by 3 bases, with 12 bases between. Per the germline V gene, CDR1 is MNHEY and CDR2 is SMNVEV (reference sequence). The CDR3 sequence: CASSLRARSTDTQYF. In nucleotides, the CDR3 is TGTGCCAGCAGTTTAAGGGCCCGATCGACAGATACGCAGTATTTT.

This rearrangement joins TRBV14 to TRBJ1-6, with D hard to call. Germline V gene sequence: CDR1 SGHDN, CDR2 FVKESK. V was pared by 6 bases and J by 7 bases, with 13 bases between. This CDR3 is built from 14 residues. The CDR3 loop reads CASRGWVENSPLHF. CDR3 nucleotide sequence: TGTGCCAGCAGAGGCTGGGTAGAAAATTCACCCCTCCACTTT.

The J gene is TRBJ1-2, the V gene TRBV19; D not certain. Germline CDR1 and CDR2: LNHDA and SQIVND (reference sequence). The V end was cut by 4 bases, the J end by 0 bases, with 9 bases between. The CDR3 length is 14 residues. Here the CDR3 DNA reads TGTGCCAGTAGTAGCCGGCCAGCTAACTATGGCTACACCTTC. Protein product: CASSSRPANYGYTF. The entire variable domain, with the rest obtained from reference TRBV19 and TRBJ1-2, is as follows: DGGITQSPKYLFRKEGQNVTLSCEQNLNHDAMYWYRQDPGQGLRLIYYSQIVNDFQKGDIAEGYSVSREKKESFPLTVTSAQKNPTAFYLCASSSRPANYGYTFGSGTRLTVV.